The 17 T cell receptor beta chains listed next were all sequenced from one sample in a study of cytomegalovirus exposure and HLA in healthy donors. PCR involved 60 Vbeta and 13 Jbeta primers. Here immunoSEQ multiplex PCR was the method, and the copy in TCRdb shows in-frame clones only, minus some. The sample yields around 190,000 clones, 9.5% seen once. Sequenced material: PBMCs. Every receptor here comes from a woman aged 25 to 39 in good health and CMV-seropositive.

This clone was detected a few times. V is TRBV29-1 and J is TRBJ1-2; no clear D. Germline V gene lookup returns CDR1 SQVTM and CDR2 ANQGSEA. Trimming pared 7 bases from V and 8 bases from J, leaving 11 bases between. This CDR3 is built from 10 residues. CDR3 nucleotide sequence: TGCAGCGCCTCAGGCGAAGGCTACACCTTC. This gives the protein CSASGEGYTF. Filled out from reference TRBV29-1 and TRBJ1-2, the complete variable domain reads SAVISQKPSRDICQRGTSLTIQCQVDSQVTMMFWYRQQPGQSLTLIATANQGSEATYESGFVIDKFPISRPNLTFSTLTVSNMSPEDSSIYLCSASGEGYTFGSGTRLTVV.

This clone has just a few counts. The chain recombines TRBV9 with TRBJ1-3; TRBD1 is a possible D gene (5 bases). This CDR3 is built from 16 residues. The germline CDR1 and CDR2 sequences are SGDLS and YYNGEE. V shed 3 bases and J shed 0 bases, with 13 bases lying between them. The CDR3 here is CASSAYRGVSGNTIYF. The CDR3 nucleotides are TGTGCCAGCAGCGCGTACCGGGGGGTCTCTGGAAACACCATATATTTT.

The chain couples TRBV19 to TRBJ1-5; 7 bases map to TRBD1. Trimming at V came to 8 bases and at J to 1 base, leaving 8 bases not matched to a gene. The CDR3 length is 15 residues. From germline, CDR1 is LNHDA and CDR2 SQIVND (reference sequence). CDR3 sequence (DNA): TGTGCCAGTTGGGACCAACAGGGGAGCAATCAGCCCCAGCATTTT. Its protein product is CASWDQQGSNQPQHF.

This chain joins TRBV7-9 and TRBJ1-2; unclear D gene. The CDR3 length is 13 residues. The germline V and J ends were trimmed by 5 bases and 6 bases, with 13 bases remaining between them. Germline CDR1 and CDR2: SEHNR and FQNEAQ (reference sequence). The CDR3 region has the DNA TGTGCCAGCAGCAACGGCGCGGTAAATGGCTACACCTTC. Protein sequence: CASSNGAVNGYTF.

This chain connects TRBV11-2 to TRBJ2-2; 10 positions match TRBD2. Germline V gene lookup returns CDR1 SGHAT and CDR2 FQNNGV. The length of the CDR3 is 17 residues. V lost 1 base, J lost 3 bases, and 5 bases stayed unmatched. In nucleotides, the CDR3 is TGTGCCAGCAGCTTAGGGGGTAGCGGGAGGTACACCGGGGAGCTGTTTTTT. Translated, it gives CASSLGGSGRYTGELFF.

This chain connects TRBV7-2 to TRBJ1-2; TRBD1 matches 8 bases. CDR3 size: 13 residues. Germline V gene data show CDR1 as SGHTA and CDR2 as FQGNSA. V gave up 4 bases and J gave up 4 bases; unmatched junction bases: 2. This CDR3 is CASSSGQGYGYTF. DNA of the CDR3: TGTGCCAGCAGCTCCGGACAGGGCTATGGCTACACCTTC.

The V gene is TRBV11-2, the J gene TRBJ2-1, with 7 bases that match TRBD2. The CDR3 is 13 amino acids. CDR1 SGHAT and CDR2 FQNNGV come from the germline V gene. V shed 6 bases and J 8 bases; nucleotides not matched to a gene: 7. Written as DNA, the CDR3 is TGTGCCAGCAGGAAGCCGGGAGGCCATGAGCAGTTCTTC. Translation gives CASRKPGGHEQFF.

This rearrangement joins TRBV5-6 to TRBJ1-4; D is uncertain. The CDR3 is made up of 13 amino acids. CDR1 and CDR2 (germline): SGHDT, YYEEEE. V was shortened by 7 bases and J by 7 bases, with 14 bases between the two germline ends. The CDR3 DNA sequence: TGTGCCAGCGTAAGAGGATTTGGTGAAAAACTGTTTTTT. Protein sequence: CASVRGFGEKLFF.

The V call is TRBV9, the J call TRBJ2-1, with D unresolved. The CDR3 is made up of 13 amino acids. Trimming took off 0 bases at V and 5 bases at J, with 6 bases between the two ends. Germline CDR1 SGDLS, CDR2 YYNGEE. This CDR3 is CASSVGAHNEQFF. Here the CDR3 DNA reads TGTGCCAGCAGCGTAGGGGCCCACAATGAGCAGTTCTTC.

V is TRBV5-1 and J is TRBJ2-1; TRBD2 matches 10 bases. Germline lookup yields CDR1 SGHRS and CDR2 YFSETQ. V lost 6 bases to trimming and J lost 3 bases; unmatched junction nucleotides: 9. The CDR3 spans 16 residues. In nucleotides, the CDR3 is TGCGCCAGCAAAGAGATAGCGGGAGGCCTCTACAATGAGCAGTTCTTC. The encoded protein is CASKEIAGGLYNEQFF.

This sequence joins TRBV27 and TRBJ2-7; D is undetermined. The V end lost 0 bases, the J end lost 5 bases, and 11 bases lay between the germline ends. The CDR3 is made up of 14 amino acids. Germline CDR1 is MNHEY and CDR2 is SMNVEV (reference sequence). Here the CDR3 reads CASSLSGFYDEQYF. CDR3 nucleotide sequence: TGTGCCAGCAGTTTATCTGGTTTCTACGACGAGCAGTACTTC.

This clone occurred a few times. The J gene is TRBJ2-1, the V gene TRBV18; D is unresolved. The CDR3 runs to 16 residues. Germline CDR1 KGHSH, CDR2 LQKENI. Deletions cut 5 bases from V and 6 bases from J, with 20 bases between. The CDR3: CASSNPGTSMGNEQFF. CDR3 in DNA: TGTGCCAGCTCAAACCCAGGAACCAGTATGGGCAATGAGCAGTTCTTC.

V usage is TRBV6-4 and J usage is TRBJ1-5, with D uncertain. V was trimmed by 5 bases and J by 5 bases, leaving 10 bases between them. The CDR3 totals 13 residues. Germline CDR1 MRHNA, CDR2 SNTAGT. The CDR3 protein is CASSFTVDQPQHF. DNA of the CDR3: TGTGCCAGCAGTTTTACTGTGGATCAGCCCCAGCATTTT.

The rearrangement uses TRBV7-3 and TRBJ1-1, with D possibly being TRBD1 (6 bases). The length of the CDR3 is 15 residues. The V and J ends lost 2 bases and 1 base respectively, with 11 bases between them. From germline, CDR1 is SGHTA and CDR2 FQGTGA. The CDR3 loop reads CASSLGGGANTEAFF. The CDR3 DNA reads TGTGCCAGCAGCTTAGGTGGGGGGGCGAACACTGAAGCTTTCTTT.

This chain uses TRBV7-3 with TRBJ1-1, with D possibly matching TRBD1 (5 bases). Germline lookup yields CDR1 SGHTA and CDR2 FQGTGA. CDR3 length: 13 amino acids. Deletions cut 4 bases from V and 3 bases from J, with 9 bases between. The CDR3 region is CASSSETDTEAFF. The CDR3 nucleotides read TGTGCCAGCAGCTCAGAGACAGACACTGAAGCTTTCTTT.

The chain uses TRBV27 and TRBJ2-7, with a possible D match to TRBD2 (8 bases). This CDR3 has 16 amino acids. Trimming removed 5 bases from V and 2 bases from J, with 19 bases in between. Germline V gene lookup returns CDR1 MNHEY and CDR2 SMNVEV (reference sequence). DNA for the CDR3: TGTGCCAGCAGTCCGCCGGGAGGGGGCCCCCCCTACGAGCAGTACTTC. Its translation is CASSPPGGGPPYEQYF.

This clone has just a few counts. The rearrangement joins TRBV10-2 to TRBJ1-5; perhaps TRBD1 as D (6 bases). The CDR3 is 13 residues long. V lost 6 bases to trimming and J lost 7 bases, with 13 bases between them. The V gene's germline CDR1 is WSHSY and CDR2 SAAADI. The CDR3 is CASRAGVGQPQHF. In DNA form, the CDR3 reads TGCGCCAGCAGGGCAGGGGTCGGGCAGCCCCAGCATTTT.